These T cell receptor beta chains were read from a single sample in a study of control samples from healthy donors and cancer patients. Sequencing was performed with immunoSEQ multiplex PCR; in TCRdb, only in-frame clones are kept and a portion is missing. The profile shows 170,000 or so clones, around 94% of them singletons. The material sequenced was blood. All receptors derive from a woman aged 18 to 35 in good health. Both conserved end residues are part of each CDR3. The D gene is left open where the match is weak. Clone size is given for some rows only: seen once, a few or many times, or a class if the clone is expanded.

v_gene	j_gene	len	abundance	d_gene	CDR3nt	CDR3aa
TRBV7-2	TRBJ2-2	12	.	.	TGTGCCAGCAGCTCCGACACCGGGGAGCTGTTTTTT	CASSSDTGELFF
TRBV7-9	TRBJ2-5	16	.	TRBD2	TGTGCCAGCAGGAAAAACGGACTAGCACTTGGAGAGACCCAGTACTTC	CASRKNGLALGETQYF
TRBV21-1	TRBJ2-5	16	.	.	TGTGCCAGCAGCCTAGGGACTAGCGGGCCCCAAGAGACCCAGTACTTC	CASSLGTSGPQETQYF
TRBV6-6	TRBJ1-4	13	.	TRBD1	TGTGCCAGCAGTACGAGGGGGCATGAAAAACTGTTTTTT	CASSTRGHEKLFF
TRBV25-1	TRBJ2-3	15	.	TRBD1	TGTGCCAGCAGTTACACAGGGGAAAGCACAGATACGCAGTATTTT	CASSYTGESTDTQYF
TRBV7-9	TRBJ1-2	16	.	.	TGTGCCAGCAGTTCCCCCAGACTCAGGGGCGGCTATGGCTACACCTTC	CASSSPRLRGGYGYTF
TRBV11-3	TRBJ2-7	13	.	.	TGTGCCAGCAGCGGCAGAAAAGTTGTCGAGCAGTACTTC	CASSGRKVVEQYF
TRBV19	TRBJ2-7	13	.	.	TGTGCCAGTAGTCCTCCCGGGGAATACGAGCAGTACTTC	CASSPPGEYEQYF
TRBV6-5	TRBJ2-7	15	.	.	TGTGCCAGCAGTTATACAGGCGAAGCCTCCTACGAGCAGTACTTC	CASSYTGEASYEQYF
TRBV6-2/TRBV6-3	TRBJ2-1	15	.	.	TGTGCCAGCAGTTACTCACGGATTCTGTACAATGAGCAGTTCTTC	CASSYSRILYNEQFF
TRBV4-2	TRBJ1-1	21	.	.	TGTGCCAGCAGCCAAGACGGGAGGCGGGCAGGGCAGACTTCGGTAGGCACTGAAGCTTTCTTT	CASSQDGRRAGQTSVGTEAFF
TRBV28	TRBJ2-3	18	.	TRBD1	TGTGCCAGCAGTTGGGAATCAGCCGGGACAGGGTCCCCAGATACGCAGTATTTT	CASSWESAGTGSPDTQYF
TRBV11-2	TRBJ2-5	14	.	TRBD2	TGTGCCAGCAGCCCCTTAGCGGGAGAAGAGACCCAGTACTTC	CASSPLAGEETQYF
TRBV5-1	TRBJ2-7	13	.	TRBD1	TGCGCCAGCAGCTCCAGACAGGGTTACGAGCAGTACTTC	CASSSRQGYEQYF
TRBV5-1	TRBJ2-5	16	.	TRBD2	TGCGCCAGCAGCTCTCGGACTAGCGGGACTCTGGGGGCCCAGTACTTC	CASSSRTSGTLGAQYF
TRBV7-2	TRBJ2-7	14	.	.	TGTGCCAGCACCCCCTCCGGGCCCACCTACGAGCAGTACTTC	CASTPSGPTYEQYF
TRBV2	TRBJ1-2	13	.	TRBD1	TGTGCCAGCATTCCCCGGGACAGGGACGGCTACACCTTC	CASIPRDRDGYTF
TRBV6-6	TRBJ1-2	15	.	TRBD1	TGTGCCAGCAGTTACCAAGGACAGGGGGCGGACGGCTACACCTTC	CASSYQGQGADGYTF
TRBV19	TRBJ2-1	13	.	.	TGTGCCAGTAGCTCCCTGGGGGGGCGTGAGCAGTTCTTC	CASSSLGGREQFF
TRBV7-2	TRBJ2-4	13	.	TRBD1	TGTGCCAGCCAGGACAGGGGCAAAAACATTCAGTACTTC	CASQDRGKNIQYF
TRBV5-6	TRBJ1-1	12	.	.	TGTGCCAGCAGCTTGGTGGGGACTGAAGCTTTCTTT	CASSLVGTEAFF
TRBV18	TRBJ1-3	16	.	.	TGTGCCAGCTCAGTTACAGGACAGAGCTCTGGAAACACCATATATTTT	CASSVTGQSSGNTIYF
TRBV24-1	TRBJ2-3	17	.	TRBD1	TGTGCCACCAGTGATTTTGTGGGGGACAGAACCACAGATACGCAGTATTTT	CATSDFVGDRTTDTQYF
TRBV5-5	TRBJ2-1	15	.	TRBD2	TGTGCCAGCAGCACCGGACTAGCGAACTACAATGAGCAGTTCTTC	CASSTGLANYNEQFF
TRBV7-2	TRBJ1-5	15	few	.	TGTGCCAGCAGCTTAGCGGTAGGGGTCGGTCAGCCCCAGCATTTT	CASSLAVGVGQPQHF
TRBV21-1	TRBJ2-1	16	.	.	TGTGCCAGCAGCTTAAAAGGGACTAGCGTCGATGGTGAGCAGTTCTTC	CASSLKGTSVDGEQFF